This TCR beta chain was recovered during a study of vaccination and CD4 T cells after COVID-19 (dated by TCRdb to 2021 to 2024). Study-level background: Every convalescent patient had a positive nasal swab PCR test for SARS-CoV-2, with mild disease in nine patients and severe disease in one. The convalescent cohort included six males and four females, with two Hispanic individuals, seven Caucasians, two Asians and one multiracial person. Participants received two doses of either the Pfizer-BioNTech BNT162b2 vaccine (n=8) or the Moderna mRNA-1273 vaccine (n=2). Post-COVID blood samples were collected from convalescent patients a median of roughly 100 days after diagnosis, with a range of roughly 35 to 161 days. The time from the second vaccine dose to post-vaccine blood sampling had a median of around 72 days and ranged from about 14 to 250 days. Overlapping spike peptide pools from SARS-CoV-2 and from the common cold coronaviruses HCoV-NL63, HCoV-OC43 and HCoV-229E were used as culture stimuli. In control cultures, a CEFX viral epitope pool was used as positive control, an HIV-1 Nef peptide pool was used as negative control, or no peptide was added. In 10 COVID-19 convalescent patients and several infection-naive healthy vaccine recipients, the spike-specific CD4+ TCR repertoire before mRNA vaccination was compared with the repertoire after mRNA vaccination.

This specimen's treatment or condition label, per the study, means: roughly nine-day PBMC culture with coronavirus spike peptide pools or control peptides (ViraFEST assay). The study used the ViraFEST assay, which expanded antigen-specific T cells with peptide pools and then identified expanded clonotypes by TCR sequencing. The convalescent patients' positive SARS-CoV-2 PCR tests were from March to December 2020, which was before the Alpha, Beta and Delta variants emerged in the United States. PBMCs were cultured at around 2 million per well in IMDM supplemented with around 5.5% human AB serum and 9 to 10 IU/ml IL-2, with around 10 ug/ml peptide pools added. Half of the culture medium was replaced with fresh IL-2-containing medium on days 3 and 7. CD4+ T cells were isolated after approximately ten days of culture through negative selection using the EasySep CD4+ T cell isolation kit. Ficoll-Paque Plus gradient centrifugation was used to isolate PBMCs from whole blood, and the isolated PBMCs were then either used fresh or cryopreserved at -140C. Triplicate wells were generally used for each culture condition.

What the research found in general, with its limitations: Relatively few convalescent patients were included in the study, and early timepoints after natural infection were not analyzed. The median count of SARS-CoV-2-reactive clonotypes went up from around 21 after infection to 38 after vaccination, although the change was not significant. Among convalescent patients, a median around 86% of the SARS-CoV-2-reactive clones seen after vaccination appeared only after vaccination, which suggests priming specific to the vaccine. Of the vaccine-specific clones found in convalescent patients, nearly all (304 of 307) were mono-reactive for SARS-CoV-2 spike instead of being cross-reactive with common cold coronaviruses.

The library was prepared using PCR. TCR sequencing of DNA from cultured CD4+ T cells used the Oncomine TCR Beta short-read assay at the Johns Hopkins FTIC core. The QIAamp micro DNA kit was used to extract genomic DNA from the cultured CD4+ T cells. Oncomine TCR Beta libraries made from cultured CD4+ T cells were pooled using unique dual indexes and sequenced on an Illumina iSeq 100. As for the original processing: Non-productive sequences were removed, and CDR3s not starting with C, not ending with F or W, or shorter than 7 amino acids were discarded. The MANAFEST web application identified antigen-specific clonotypes by comparing peptide-stimulated wells against reference wells and other culture wells. To be called positive, a clone needed an FDR below 0.05, an odds ratio above 5, and a productive frequency above 0.1% in at least two of three replicate wells. Cross-reactive clonotypes were defined as significantly expanded in both SARS-CoV-2 spike wells and at least one common cold coronavirus spike condition. Similarity between CDR3 sequences was evaluated in R version 3.6.1 using Levenshtein distances (stringdist) and unrooted phylogenetic trees (ape). TCRdb trimmed the raw reads at Q25, called clones with MiXCR and kept productive beta chains. Each entry merges the rows of one CDR3 protein and shows their most common DNA and genes. The V and J calls and clone size are TCRdb's, not the authors'. In all, the sample holds around 10,000 distinct CDR3 sequences, and approximately 29% of those were seen once. The ten largest clones represent about a sixth of the sample.

As for this clonotype: The antigen it recognizes is unknown. Per-base qualities were not stored, and no clone one base away is much larger.

The receptor was isolated from a human donor who had recovered from COVID-19. Sequencing was performed on CD4+ T cells from blood, cultured in vitro, taken after SARS-CoV-2 vaccination.

The CDR3 region has the sequence CASSQAADMNTEAFF. The base sequence is TGCGCCAGCAGCCAAGCGGCAGACATGAACACTGAAGCTTTCTTT. In this chain, TRBV4-1 is recombined with TRBJ1-1, with the D segment identity uncertain. The CDR3 has 15 amino acids, counting the end cysteine and phenylalanine. This entry keeps only the CDR3 DNA: 45 bases, framed from base 1. CDR1 MGHRA and CDR2 YSYEKL were looked up in the germline V gene. Trimming takes 1 base from V and 0 bases from J, and the germline ends sit 9 bases apart.